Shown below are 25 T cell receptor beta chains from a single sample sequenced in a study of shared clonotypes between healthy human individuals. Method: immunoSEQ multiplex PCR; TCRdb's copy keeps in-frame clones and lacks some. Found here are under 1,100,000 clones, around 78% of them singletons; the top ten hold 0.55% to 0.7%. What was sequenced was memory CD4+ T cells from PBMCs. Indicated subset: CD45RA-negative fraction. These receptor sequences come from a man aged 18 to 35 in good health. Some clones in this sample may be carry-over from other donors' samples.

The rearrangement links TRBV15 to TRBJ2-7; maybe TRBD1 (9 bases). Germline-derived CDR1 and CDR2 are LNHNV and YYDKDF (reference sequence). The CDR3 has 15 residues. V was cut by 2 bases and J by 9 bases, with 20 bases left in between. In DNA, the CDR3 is TGTGCCACCAGCAGAATAGCGGGACAGGGATTCGGGCAGTACTTC. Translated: CATSRIAGQGFGQYF.

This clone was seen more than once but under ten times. The DNA for the CDR3 is TGTGCCAGCAGTGCTGACCGGGAGGGCTCTGAAGCTTTCTTT. It yields the protein CASSADREGSEAFF. The rearrangement uses TRBV2 and TRBJ1-1; D is ambiguous. The CDR3 is 14 residues long. Trimming removed 4 bases from V and 6 bases from J, with 15 bases in between. CDR1 and CDR2 from the germline V gene are SNHLY and FYNNEI.

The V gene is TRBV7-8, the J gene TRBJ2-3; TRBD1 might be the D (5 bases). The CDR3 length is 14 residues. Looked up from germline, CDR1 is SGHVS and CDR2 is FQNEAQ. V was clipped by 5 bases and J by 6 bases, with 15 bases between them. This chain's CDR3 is CASSPLGAGDTQYF. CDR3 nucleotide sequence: TGTGCCAGCAGCCCGCTAGGGGCTGGGGATACGCAGTATTTT.

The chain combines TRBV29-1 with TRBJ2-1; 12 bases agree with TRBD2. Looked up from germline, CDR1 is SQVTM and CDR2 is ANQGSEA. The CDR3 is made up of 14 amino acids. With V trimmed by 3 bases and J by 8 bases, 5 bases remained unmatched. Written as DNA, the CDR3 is TGCAGCGTTGACGGACTAGCGGGAATCGATGAGCAGTTCTTC. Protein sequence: CSVDGLAGIDEQFF.

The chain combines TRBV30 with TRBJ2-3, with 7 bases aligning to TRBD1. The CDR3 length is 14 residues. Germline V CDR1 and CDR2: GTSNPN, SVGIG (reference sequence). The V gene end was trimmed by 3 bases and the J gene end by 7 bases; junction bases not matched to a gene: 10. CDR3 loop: CAWRADRRLYTQYF. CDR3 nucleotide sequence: TGTGCCTGGAGGGCGGACAGGAGATTGTATACGCAGTATTTT.

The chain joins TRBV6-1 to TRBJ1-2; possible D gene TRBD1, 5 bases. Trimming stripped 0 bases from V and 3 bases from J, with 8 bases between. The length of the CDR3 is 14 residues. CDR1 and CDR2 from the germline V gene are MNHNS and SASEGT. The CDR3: CASSEAWGDYGYTF. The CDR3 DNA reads TGTGCCAGCAGTGAAGCCTGGGGGGACTATGGCTACACCTTC.

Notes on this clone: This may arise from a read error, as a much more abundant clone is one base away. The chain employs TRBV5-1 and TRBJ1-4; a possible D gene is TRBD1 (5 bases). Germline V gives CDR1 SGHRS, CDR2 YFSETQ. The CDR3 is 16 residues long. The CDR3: CVSSLGPRDLNEKLFF. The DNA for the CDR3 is TGCGTCAGCAGCTTGGGCCCCCGGGACCTTAATGAAAAACTGTTTTTT.

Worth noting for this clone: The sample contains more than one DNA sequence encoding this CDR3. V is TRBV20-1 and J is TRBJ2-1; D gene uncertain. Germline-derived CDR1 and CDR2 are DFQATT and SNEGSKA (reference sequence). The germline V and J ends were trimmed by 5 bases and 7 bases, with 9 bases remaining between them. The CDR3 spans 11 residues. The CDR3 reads CSARPVNEQFF. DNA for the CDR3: TGCAGTGCTCGACCGGTGAATGAGCAGTTCTTC.

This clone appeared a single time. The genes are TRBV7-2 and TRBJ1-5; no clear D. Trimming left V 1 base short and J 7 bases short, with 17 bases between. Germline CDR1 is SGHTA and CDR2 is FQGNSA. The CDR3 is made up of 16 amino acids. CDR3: CASSLGVLRSRQPQHF. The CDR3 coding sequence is TGTGCCAGCAGCTTAGGGGTGTTGAGGAGTCGGCAGCCCCAGCATTTT.

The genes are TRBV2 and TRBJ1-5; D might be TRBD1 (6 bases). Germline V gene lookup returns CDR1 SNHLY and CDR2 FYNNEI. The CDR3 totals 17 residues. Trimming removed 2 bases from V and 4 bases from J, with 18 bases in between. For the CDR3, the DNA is TGTGCCAGCAGTGAATCTTCATACAGGGATTGGAATCAGCCCCAGCATTTT. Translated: CASSESSYRDWNQPQHF.

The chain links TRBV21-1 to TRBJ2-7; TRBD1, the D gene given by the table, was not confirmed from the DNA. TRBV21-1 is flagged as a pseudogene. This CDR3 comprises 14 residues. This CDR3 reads CASSSRQGAYEQYF. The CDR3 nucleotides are TGTGCCAGCAGCTCCCGACAGGGGGCTTACGAGCAGTACTTC.

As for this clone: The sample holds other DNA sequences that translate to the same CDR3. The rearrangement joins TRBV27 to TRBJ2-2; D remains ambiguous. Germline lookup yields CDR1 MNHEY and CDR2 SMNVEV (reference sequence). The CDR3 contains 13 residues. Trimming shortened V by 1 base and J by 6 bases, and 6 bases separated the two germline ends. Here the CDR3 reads CASSLWPAGELFF. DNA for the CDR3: TGTGCCAGCAGTTTATGGCCTGCCGGGGAGCTGTTTTTT.

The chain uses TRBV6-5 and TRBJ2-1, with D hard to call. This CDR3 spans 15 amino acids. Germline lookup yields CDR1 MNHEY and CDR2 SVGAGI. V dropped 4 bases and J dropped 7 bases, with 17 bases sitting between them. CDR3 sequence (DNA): TGTGCCAGCAGTTCCCCGAACCCCCTTAGGAATGAGCAGTTCTTC. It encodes CASSSPNPLRNEQFF.

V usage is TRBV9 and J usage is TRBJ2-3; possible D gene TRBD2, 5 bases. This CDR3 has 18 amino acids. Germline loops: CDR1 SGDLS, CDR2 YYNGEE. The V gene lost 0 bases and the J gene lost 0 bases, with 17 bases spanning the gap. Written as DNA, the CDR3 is TGTGCCAGCAGCGTAGGTAGTTTGGACTTTCATAGCACAGATACGCAGTATTTT. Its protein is CASSVGSLDFHSTDTQYF.

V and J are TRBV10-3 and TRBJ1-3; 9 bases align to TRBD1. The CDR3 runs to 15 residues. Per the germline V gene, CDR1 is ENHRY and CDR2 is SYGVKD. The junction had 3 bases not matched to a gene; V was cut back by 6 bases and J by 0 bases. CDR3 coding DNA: TGTGCCATCAGGGGGACAGGGAGCTCTGGAAACACCATATATTTT. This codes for CAIRGTGSSGNTIYF.

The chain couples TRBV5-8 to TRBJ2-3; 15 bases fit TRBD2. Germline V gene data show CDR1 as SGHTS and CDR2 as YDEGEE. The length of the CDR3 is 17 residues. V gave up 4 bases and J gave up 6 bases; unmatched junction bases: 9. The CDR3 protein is CASSHGLAGGPGDTQYF. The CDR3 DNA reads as TGTGCCAGCAGCCACGGACTAGCGGGAGGGCCTGGGGATACGCAGTATTTT.

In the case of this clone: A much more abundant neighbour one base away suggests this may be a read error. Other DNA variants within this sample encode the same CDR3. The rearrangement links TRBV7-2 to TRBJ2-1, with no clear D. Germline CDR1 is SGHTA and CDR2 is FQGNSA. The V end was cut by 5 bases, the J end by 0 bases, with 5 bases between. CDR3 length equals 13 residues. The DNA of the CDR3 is TGTGCCAGCAGCCTGAGCTCCTACAATGAGCAGTTCTTC. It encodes CASSLSSYNEQFF.

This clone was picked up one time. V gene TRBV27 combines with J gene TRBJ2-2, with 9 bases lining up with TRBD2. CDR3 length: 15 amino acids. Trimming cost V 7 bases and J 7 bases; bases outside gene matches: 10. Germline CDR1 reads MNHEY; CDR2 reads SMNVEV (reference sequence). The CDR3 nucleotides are TGTGCCAGCACCCCCGGAGTTAGCGGGGGCGGGGAGCTGTTTTTT. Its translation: CASTPGVSGGGELFF.

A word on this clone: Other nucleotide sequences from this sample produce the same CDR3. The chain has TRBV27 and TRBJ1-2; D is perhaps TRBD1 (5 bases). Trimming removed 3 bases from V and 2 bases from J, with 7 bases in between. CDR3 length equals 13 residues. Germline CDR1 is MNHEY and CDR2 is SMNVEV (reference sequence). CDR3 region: CASSFQGNYGYTF. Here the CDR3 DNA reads TGTGCCAGCAGTTTTCAGGGCAACTATGGCTACACCTTC.

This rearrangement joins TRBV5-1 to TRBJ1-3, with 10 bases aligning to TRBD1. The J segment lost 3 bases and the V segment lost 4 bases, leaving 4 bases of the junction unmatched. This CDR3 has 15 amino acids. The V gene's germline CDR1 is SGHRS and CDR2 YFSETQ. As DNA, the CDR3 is TGCGCCAGCAGCGATGGACAGGGGGTTGGAAACACCATATATTTT. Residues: CASSDGQGVGNTIYF.

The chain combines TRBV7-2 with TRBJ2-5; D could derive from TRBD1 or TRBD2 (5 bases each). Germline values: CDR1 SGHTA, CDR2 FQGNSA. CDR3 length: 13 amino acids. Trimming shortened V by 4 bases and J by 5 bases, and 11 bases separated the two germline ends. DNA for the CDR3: TGTGCCAGCAGCTACCTCTGGGGGGAGACCCAGTACTTC. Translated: CASSYLWGETQYF.

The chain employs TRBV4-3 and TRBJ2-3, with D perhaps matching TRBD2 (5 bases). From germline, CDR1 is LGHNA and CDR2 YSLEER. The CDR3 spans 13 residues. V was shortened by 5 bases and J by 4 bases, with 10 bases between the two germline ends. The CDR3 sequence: CASSSRVADTQYF. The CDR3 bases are TGCGCCAGCAGCTCGAGGGTCGCAGATACGCAGTATTTT.

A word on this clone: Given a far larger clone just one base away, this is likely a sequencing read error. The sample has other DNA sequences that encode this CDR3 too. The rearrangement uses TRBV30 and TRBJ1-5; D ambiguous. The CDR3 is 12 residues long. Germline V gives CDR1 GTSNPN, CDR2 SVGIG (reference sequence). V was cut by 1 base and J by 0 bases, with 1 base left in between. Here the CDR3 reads CAWSGSNQPQHF. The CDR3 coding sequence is TGTGCCTGGAGTGGTAGCAATCAGCCCCAGCATTTT.

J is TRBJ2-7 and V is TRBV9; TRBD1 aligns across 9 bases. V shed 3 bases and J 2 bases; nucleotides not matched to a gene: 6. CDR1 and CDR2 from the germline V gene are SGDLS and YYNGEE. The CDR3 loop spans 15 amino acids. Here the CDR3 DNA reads TGTGCCAGCAGCGGAGCCGGGACAGGGACCTACGAGCAGTACTTC. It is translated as CASSGAGTGTYEQYF.

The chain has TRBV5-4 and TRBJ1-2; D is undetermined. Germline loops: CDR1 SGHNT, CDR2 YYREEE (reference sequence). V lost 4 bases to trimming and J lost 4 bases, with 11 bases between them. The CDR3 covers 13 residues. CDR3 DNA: TGTGCCAGCAGCCTAGGGAGGGCCTATGGCTACACCTTC. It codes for CASSLGRAYGYTF.